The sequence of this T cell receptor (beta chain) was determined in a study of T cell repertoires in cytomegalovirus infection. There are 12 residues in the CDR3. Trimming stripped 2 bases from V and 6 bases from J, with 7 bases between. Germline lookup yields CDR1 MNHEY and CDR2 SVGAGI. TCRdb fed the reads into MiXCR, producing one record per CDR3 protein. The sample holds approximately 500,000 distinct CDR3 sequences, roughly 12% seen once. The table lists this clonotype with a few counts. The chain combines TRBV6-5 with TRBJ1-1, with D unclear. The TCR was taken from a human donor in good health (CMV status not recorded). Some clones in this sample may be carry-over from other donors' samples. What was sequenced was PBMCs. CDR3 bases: TGTGCCAGCAGTTACGGAACCGCTGAAGCTTTCTTT. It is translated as CASSYGTAEAFF.